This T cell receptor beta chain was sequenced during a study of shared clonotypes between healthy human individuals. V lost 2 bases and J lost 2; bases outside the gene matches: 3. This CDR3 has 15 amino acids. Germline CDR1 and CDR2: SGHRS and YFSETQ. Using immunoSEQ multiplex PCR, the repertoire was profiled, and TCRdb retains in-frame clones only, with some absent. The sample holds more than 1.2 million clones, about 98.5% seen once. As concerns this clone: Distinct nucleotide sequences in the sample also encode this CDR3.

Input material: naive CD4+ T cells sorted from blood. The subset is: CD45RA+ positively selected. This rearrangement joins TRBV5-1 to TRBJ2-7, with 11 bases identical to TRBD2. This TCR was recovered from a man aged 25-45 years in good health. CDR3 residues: CASSLTSGSPYEQYF. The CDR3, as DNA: TGCGCCAGCAGCTTAACTAGCGGGAGCCCCTACGAGCAGTACTTC. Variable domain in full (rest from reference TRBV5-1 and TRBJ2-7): KAGVTQTPRYLIKTRGQQVTLSCSPISGHRSVSWYQQTPGQGLQFLFEYFSETQRNKGNFPGRFSGRQFSNSRSEMNVSTLELGDSALYLCASSLTSGSPYEQYFGPGTRLTVT.